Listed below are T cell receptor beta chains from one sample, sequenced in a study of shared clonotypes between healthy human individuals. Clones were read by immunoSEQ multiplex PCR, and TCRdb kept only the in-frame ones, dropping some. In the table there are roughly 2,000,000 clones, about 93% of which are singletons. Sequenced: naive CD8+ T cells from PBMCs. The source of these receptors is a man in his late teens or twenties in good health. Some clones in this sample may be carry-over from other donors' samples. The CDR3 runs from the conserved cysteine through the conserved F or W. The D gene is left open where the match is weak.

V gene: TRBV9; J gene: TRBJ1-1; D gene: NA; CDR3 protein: CASSVDGPNTEAFF
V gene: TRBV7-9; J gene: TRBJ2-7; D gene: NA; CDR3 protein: CASSLVGLARYEQYF
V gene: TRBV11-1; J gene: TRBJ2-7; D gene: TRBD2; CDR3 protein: CASRQTSGLPYEQYF
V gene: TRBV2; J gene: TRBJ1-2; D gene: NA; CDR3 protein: CASSEAGEDYGYTF
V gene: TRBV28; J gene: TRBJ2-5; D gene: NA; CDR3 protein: CASRRLQETQYF
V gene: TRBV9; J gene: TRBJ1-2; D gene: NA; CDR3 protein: CASSVAVEGSLYGYTF
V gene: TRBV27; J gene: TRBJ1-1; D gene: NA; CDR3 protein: CASSPTGGRTEAFF
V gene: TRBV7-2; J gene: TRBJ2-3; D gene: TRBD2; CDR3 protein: CASSNRLAGDTDTQYF
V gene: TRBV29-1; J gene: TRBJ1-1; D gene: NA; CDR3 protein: CSVEPTLEAFF
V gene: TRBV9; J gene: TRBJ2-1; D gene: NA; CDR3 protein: CASSVAGTGYNEQFF
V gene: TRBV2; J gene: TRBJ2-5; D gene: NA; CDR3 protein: CASSQGGPRYQETQYF
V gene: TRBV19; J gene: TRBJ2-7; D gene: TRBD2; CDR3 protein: CASDPGGDSYEQYF
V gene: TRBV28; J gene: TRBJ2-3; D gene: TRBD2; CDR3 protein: CASSFSTSGTDTQYF
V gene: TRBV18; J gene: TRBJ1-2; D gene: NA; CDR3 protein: CASSPAAGDYGYTF
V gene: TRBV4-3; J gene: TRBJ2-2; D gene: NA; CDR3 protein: CASSQAKLDTGELFF
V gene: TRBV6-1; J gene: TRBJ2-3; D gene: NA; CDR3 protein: CASSTLNGFTDTQYF
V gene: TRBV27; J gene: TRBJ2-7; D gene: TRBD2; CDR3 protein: CASRQLAGSGHEQYF
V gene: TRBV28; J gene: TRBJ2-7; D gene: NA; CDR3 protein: CAISSPTRAEDEQYF
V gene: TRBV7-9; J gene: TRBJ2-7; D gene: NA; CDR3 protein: CASSPVVAEGYEQYF
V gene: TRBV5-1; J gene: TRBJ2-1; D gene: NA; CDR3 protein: CASSLGPWRLASYNEQFF
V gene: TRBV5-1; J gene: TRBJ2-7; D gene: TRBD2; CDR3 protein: CASSWGLAGLGYEQYF
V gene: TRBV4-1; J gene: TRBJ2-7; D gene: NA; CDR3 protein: CASSQGPSYDRPYEQYF
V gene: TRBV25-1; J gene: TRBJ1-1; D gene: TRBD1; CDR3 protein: CASSVSGTVSRRYF
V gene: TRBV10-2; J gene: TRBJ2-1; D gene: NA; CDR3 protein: CASILSAPFNEQFF
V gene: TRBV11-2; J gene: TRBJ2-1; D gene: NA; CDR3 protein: CASSPREDHVNEQFF
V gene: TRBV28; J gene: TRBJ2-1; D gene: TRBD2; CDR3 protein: CASSLPPSSGRGGNEQFF
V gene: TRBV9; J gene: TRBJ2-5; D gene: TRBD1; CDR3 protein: CASSVEGTVKETQYF
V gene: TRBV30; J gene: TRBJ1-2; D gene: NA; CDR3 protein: CARDGGHGYTF
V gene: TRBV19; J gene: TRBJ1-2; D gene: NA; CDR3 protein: CATSPGLRLEGYTF
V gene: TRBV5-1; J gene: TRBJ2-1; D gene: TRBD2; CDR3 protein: CASSRLAGELYNEQFF
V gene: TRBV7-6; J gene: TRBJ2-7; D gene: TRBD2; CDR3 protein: CASSSTSGSFYEQYF
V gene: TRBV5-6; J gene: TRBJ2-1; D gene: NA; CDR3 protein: CASSLATSYNEQFF
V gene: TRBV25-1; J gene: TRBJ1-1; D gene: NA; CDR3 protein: CASSEPRGGLTSAFF
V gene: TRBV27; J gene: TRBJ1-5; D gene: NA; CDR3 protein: CASSSRGSNQPQHF
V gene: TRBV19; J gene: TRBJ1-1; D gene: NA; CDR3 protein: CASSIGGHTEAFF
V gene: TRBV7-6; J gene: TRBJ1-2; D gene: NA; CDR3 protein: CASSLAGQGDGYTF
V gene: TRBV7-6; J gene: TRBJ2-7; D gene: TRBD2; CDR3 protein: CASSQGDPRYGSGRDGTYEQYF
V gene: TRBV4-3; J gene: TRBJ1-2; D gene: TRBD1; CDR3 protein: CASSQETGANYGYTF
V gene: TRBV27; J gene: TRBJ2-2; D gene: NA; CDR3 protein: CASSPRLSGELFF
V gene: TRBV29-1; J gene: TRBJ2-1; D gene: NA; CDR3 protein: CSVEGGLSYNEQFF
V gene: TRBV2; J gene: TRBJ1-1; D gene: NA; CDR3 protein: CASTSSPMNTEAFF
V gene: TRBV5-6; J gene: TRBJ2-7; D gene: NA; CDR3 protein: CASSLDGWGSEQYF
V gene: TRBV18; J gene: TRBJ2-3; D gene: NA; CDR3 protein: CASSPPRWEITADTQYF
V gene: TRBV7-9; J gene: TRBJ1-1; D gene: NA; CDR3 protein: CASSLTEMNTEAFF
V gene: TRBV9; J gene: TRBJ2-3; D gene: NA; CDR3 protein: CASSVGRWADTQYF
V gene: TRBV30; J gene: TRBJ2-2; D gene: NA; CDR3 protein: CAWSVTDYGELFF
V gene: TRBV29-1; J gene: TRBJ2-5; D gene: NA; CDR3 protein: CSVARGETQYF
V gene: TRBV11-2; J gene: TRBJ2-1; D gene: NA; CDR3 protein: CASSFPRGQTLNEQFF
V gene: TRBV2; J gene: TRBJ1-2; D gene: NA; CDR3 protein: CASRVDYGYTF
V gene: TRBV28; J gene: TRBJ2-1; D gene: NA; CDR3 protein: CASSFDREGYNEQFF
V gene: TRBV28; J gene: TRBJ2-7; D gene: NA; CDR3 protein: CASSLLTGTSVQTYEQYF
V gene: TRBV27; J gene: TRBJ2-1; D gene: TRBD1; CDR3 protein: CASRPGQGPNEQFF
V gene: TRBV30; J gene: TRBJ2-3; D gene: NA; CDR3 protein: CAWSVRVPDTQYF
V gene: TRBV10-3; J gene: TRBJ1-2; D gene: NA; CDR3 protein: CAISESYMEGRYYGYTF
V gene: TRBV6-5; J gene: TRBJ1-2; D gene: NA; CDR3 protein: CASSYLETDYGYTF
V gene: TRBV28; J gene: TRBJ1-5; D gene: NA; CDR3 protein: CASSPSRAGNQPQHF
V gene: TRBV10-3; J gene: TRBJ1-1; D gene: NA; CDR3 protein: CAISVASGMNTEAFF
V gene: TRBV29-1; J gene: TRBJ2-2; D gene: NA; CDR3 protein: CSVVATTGELFF
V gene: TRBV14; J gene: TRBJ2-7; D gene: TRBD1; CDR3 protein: CASSQLHDEGQGYEQYF